The text below deals with one TCR beta chain. Its antigen is as yet unknown. In germline, CDR1 is SGHAT, CDR2 FQNNGV. Trimming cost V 4 bases and J 7 bases, with 16 bases left between them. There are 14 residues in the CDR3. The record originates from a study of T cell responses to AZD1222 COVID-19 vaccine. Findings of the study overall: Reportedly, nearly half the spike-specific TCRs target unmutated variant regions. The donors showed a predominance of white British ancestry and of females, with possible underestimation of clonal diversity.

TCRdb's table, derived via immunoSEQ multiplex PCR, lists solely in-frame clones and lacks some. Here the sample spans 75,000 to 100,000 clones, around 84% being singletons. The genes are TRBV11-2 and TRBJ1-1; D is perhaps TRBD1 (5 bases). Here the sequenced sample was peripheral blood, taken on day 0 of AZD1222 vaccination. This clonotype originated in an adult in good health. The DNA for the CDR3 is TGTGCCAGCAGCTCCCTATATGTCGGGGGTGAAGCTTTCTTT. Translation: CASSSLYVGGEAFF.